This is a list of T cell receptor beta chains from one sample in a study of T-cell reconstitution after alpha-beta-depleted transplantation in children. TCRdb recomputed calls from the PCR reads with MiXCR, one row per CDR3 protein. The data hold 280,000 or so distinct CDR3 sequences, with more than 9% observed a single time. The source material was peripheral blood, sampled 180 days after TCRalphabeta/CD19-depleted stem cell transplant. The receptors were sampled from a male patient under 10 years old who had a stem cell transplant for chronic granulomatous disease, so the T cells may come from the graft donor. Both conserved end residues are part of each CDR3. D genes are given only for firm matches. Where a row states a size, it is once, few, many or the class of an expanded clone; other rows omit it.

d_gene,v_gene,abundance,len,j_gene,CDR3nt,CDR3aa
TRBD2,TRBV7-3,many,15,TRBJ2-1,TGTGCCAGCAGCTTCGGACTAGCCTCCTACAATGAGCAGTTCTTC,CASSFGLASYNEQFF
TRBD2,TRBV20-1,many,16,TRBJ2-1,TGCAGTGCTAGAGATTTCGCGGGAGGGCCTTACAATGAGCAGTTCTTC,CSARDFAGGPYNEQFF
.,TRBV28,few,17,TRBJ2-3,TGTGCCAGCACCCGAAGCATCGGGGACCCTAGCACAGATACGCAGTATTTT,CASTRSIGDPSTDTQYF
.,TRBV6-1,many,14,TRBJ1-2,TGTGCCAGCAGTGAGCCGGGGCTGACCGAAGGCTACACCTTC,CASSEPGLTEGYTF
.,TRBV20-1,many,16,TRBJ1-3,TGCAGTGCTAGCATACCGGGGACTGGTAGTGGAAACACCATATATTTT,CSASIPGTGSGNTIYF
.,TRBV12-3/TRBV12-4,many,14,TRBJ2-3,TGTGCCAGCAGCCAGACTGCTATCATTTCGGACCAGTATTTT,CASSQTAIISDQYF
.,TRBV1,many,17,TRBJ2-2,TGCACCAGCAGCCAAACCACCGGGACTACGAACACCGGGGAGCTGTTTTTT,CTSSQTTGTTNTGELFF
.,TRBV7-2,many,13,TRBJ2-1,TGTGCCAGCAGCTTAGTTCAGTACAATGAGCAGTTCTTC,CASSLVQYNEQFF
.,TRBV6-4,many,14,TRBJ1-5,TGTGCCAGCAGTGCGCGCCAGAGCAATCAGCCCCAGCATTTT,CASSARQSNQPQHF
.,TRBV7-9,few,14,TRBJ1-4,TGTGCCAGCAGCTTGATGGCAGGGGATGAAAAACTGTTTTTT,CASSLMAGDEKLFF
TRBD2,TRBV12-3/TRBV12-4,many,15,TRBJ2-1,TGTGCCAGCAGTTTAGCGCAGCTAGCGGGGAGTGAGCAGTTCTTC,CASSLAQLAGSEQFF
.,TRBV5-3,many,16,TRBJ1-5,TGTGCCAGAAGCGCTACGGGGGGATTGGGCAATCAGCCCCAGCATTTT,CARSATGGLGNQPQHF
.,TRBV18,many,12,TRBJ1-1,TGTGCCAGCTCCGGTAGGGGCACTGAAGCTTTCTTT,CASSGRGTEAFF
.,TRBV5-1,many,14,TRBJ1-4,TGCGCCAGCAGCTTCCCGGGGACTAATGAAAAACTGTTTTTT,CASSFPGTNEKLFF
.,TRBV6-5,many,16,TRBJ1-2,TGTGCCAGCAGTTACAATGGGGTGGGGACATCCTATGGCTACACCTTC,CASSYNGVGTSYGYTF
.,TRBV11-2,.,11,TRBJ2-5,TGTGCCAGCAGATTCCGGGAGACCCAGTACTTC,CASRFRETQYF
TRBD2,TRBV19,.,13,TRBJ2-1,TGTGCCAGTAGCCACTTGGGACTAGTCGAGCAGTTCTTC,CASSHLGLVEQFF
TRBD1,TRBV29-1,many,13,TRBJ2-7,TGCAGCGTTCTTTCGGACAGGGCTGTCGAGCAGTACTTC,CSVLSDRAVEQYF
.,TRBV10-3,many,13,TRBJ2-4,TGTGCCATCACCTGGGGAGCCAAAAACATTCAGTACTTC,CAITWGAKNIQYF